This T cell receptor (beta chain) was observed in a study of radiation and T cells in renal cell carcinoma. Study at large: Nephrectomy followed 15 Gy stereotactic body radiation by 4 weeks.

Time point in this sample: baseline pretreatment blood. The treatment is: 15 Gy SBRT to primary tumor, nephrectomy 4 weeks later. After SBRT, blood was collected at 2 and 4 weeks, plus baseline. The patient's renal cell carcinoma had clear cell pathology. Study-level findings and limits: Top tumor clonotypes rose in blood 2 weeks post-radiation, then contracted.

Germline V lookup: CDR1 MGHRA, CDR2 YSYEKL. The CDR3 runs to 15 residues. Trimming removed 0 bases at V and 2 bases at J, with 10 bases between. In its sample, this clone was seen a few times. Its antigen is undetermined. Sequenced by immunoSEQ multiplex PCR; TCRdb stores in-frame clones only, minus some. The sample shows 95,000 to 150,000 clones, around 80% of them seen only once. The source was blood, collected from a patient whose treatment included radiotherapy and nephrectomy. This TCR came from an older woman with renal cell carcinoma. This rearrangement joins TRBV4-1 to TRBJ1-1, with D possibly being TRBD1 (6 bases). The CDR3 DNA reads as TGCGCCAGCAGCCAAGATGGCAGGGGAAACACTGAAGCTTTCTTT. Protein product: CASSQDGRGNTEAFF.